Listed here are 17 T cell receptor beta chains from one sample, sequenced in a study of technical replicates of blood from a handful of donors. The repertoire was sequenced with immunoSEQ multiplex PCR; TCRdb's copy has only in-frame clones and lacks some. The sample lists about 83,000 clones; approximately 92% were seen once. Sequenced input: T cells isolated from PBMCs. The receptors stem from a human donor in good health.

The V and J genes are TRBV7-2 and TRBJ2-3, with D possibly TRBD2 on 5 matching bases. Germline assignment: CDR1 SGHTA and CDR2 FQGNSA. The CDR3 consists of 15 residues. V was pared by 5 bases and J by 1 base, with 13 bases between. The CDR3 protein is CASSLVALRTDTQYF. In DNA, the CDR3 is TGTGCCAGCAGCCTAGTAGCGCTTCGCACAGATACGCAGTATTTT.

V gene TRBV10-3 combines with J gene TRBJ2-1, with 7 bases identical to TRBD2. This CDR3 is 14 amino acids long. CDR1 ENHRY and CDR2 SYGVKD come from the germline V gene. Trimming at V came to 10 bases and at J to 3 bases, leaving 9 bases not matched to a gene. This chain's CDR3 is CASGEGLSYNEQFF. The CDR3 region has the DNA TGTGCCAGCGGGGAGGGGCTCAGCTACAATGAGCAGTTCTTC.

The V gene is TRBV5-4, the J gene TRBJ1-2; tentatively, D is TRBD1 (5 bases). V lost 2 bases to trimming and J lost 0 bases, with 17 bases between them. This CDR3 region has 17 residues. The germline gives CDR1 SGHNT, CDR2 YYREEE (reference sequence). The CDR3 here is CASSFDPTARSNYGYTF. The CDR3 coding sequence is TGTGCCAGCAGCTTTGACCCGACAGCCCGATCTAACTATGGCTACACCTTC.

This clone turned up a few times. This chain links TRBV7-9 with TRBJ1-1, with 7 bases fitting TRBD1. Germline trimming cut 3 bases from V and 6 bases from J; bases unmatched to any gene: 13. The CDR3 is 16 residues long. The germline V gene encodes CDR1 SEHNR and CDR2 FQNEAQ (reference sequence). CDR3 in amino acids: CASSLGRYDRAPEAFF. In nucleotides, the CDR3 is TGTGCCAGCAGCTTGGGTCGCTACGACAGGGCCCCTGAAGCTTTCTTT.

The chain recombines TRBV10-3 with TRBJ2-7; 10 nucleotides agree with TRBD1. V was pared by 3 bases and J by 5 bases, with 7 bases of the junction left unmatched. Germline assignment: CDR1 ENHRY and CDR2 SYGVKD. This CDR3 contains 15 residues. Here the CDR3 reads CAISDPGTGVNEQYF. The CDR3 coding sequence is TGTGCCATCAGTGACCCCGGGACAGGGGTCAACGAGCAGTACTTC.

The V gene is TRBV5-6, the J gene TRBJ2-7; no firm D call. CDR1 and CDR2 (germline): SGHDT, YYEEEE. The CDR3 spans 17 residues. With 3 bases removed from V and 3 bases from J, the gap between germline ends came to 22 bases. The CDR3, as DNA: TGTGCCAGCAGCTCCCAAATTTCTTGGATCCGACTCTACGAGCAGTACTTC. It encodes CASSSQISWIRLYEQYF. Full variable domain (remainder filled in from reference TRBV5-6 and TRBJ2-7): DAGVTQSPTHLIKTRGQQVTLRCSPKSGHDTVSWYQQALGQGPQFIFQYYEEEERQRGNFPDRFSGHQFPNYSSELNVNALLLGDSALYLCASSSQISWIRLYEQYFGPGTRLTVT.

The DNA for the CDR3 is TGTGCCAGCAGCTTAGAGGGGATAGCTGAAGCTTTCTTT. Its protein is CASSLEGIAEAFF. V usage is TRBV7-9 and J usage is TRBJ1-1; D may be TRBD1 (5 bases). The CDR3 length is 13 residues. The V end lost 1 base, the J end lost 6 bases, and 9 bases lay between the germline ends. The germline V gene has CDR1 SEHNR and CDR2 FQNEAQ (reference sequence). Variable domain in full (rest from reference TRBV7-9 and TRBJ1-1): DTGVSQNPRHKITKRGQNVTFRCDPISEHNRLYWYRQTLGQGPEFLTYFQNEAQLEKSRLLSDRFSAERPKGSFSTLEIQRTEQGDSAMYLCASSLEGIAEAFFGQGTRLTVV.

The chain combines TRBV23-1 with TRBJ2-4, with TRBD1 matching over 7 bases. TRBV23-1 is assigned to the ORF class and has an uncertain function. With 2 bases clipped from V and 15 bases from J, the junction kept 13 bases outside the gene matches. The CDR3 covers 14 residues. The CDR3 here is CASSQASEYGTAYF. The CDR3 DNA reads TGCGCCAGCAGTCAAGCTTCCGAGTACGGGACAGCGTACTTC.

The CDR3 region is CASSDGLAGDIQYF. CDR3 bases: TGTGCCAGCAGCGACGGACTAGCGGGGGACATTCAGTACTTC. The chain carries TRBV5-8 and TRBJ2-4; 13 positions match TRBD2. Germline V lookup: CDR1 SGHTS, CDR2 YDEGEE. This CDR3 has 14 residues. Trimming removed 4 bases from V and 8 bases from J; junction bases left unmatched: 3.

The chain couples TRBV19 to TRBJ2-1; 7 bases line up with TRBD2. The trim removed 3 bases at V and 1 base at J, leaving 3 bases unmatched. There are 15 residues in the CDR3. CDR1 is LNHDA, CDR2 SQIVND, per germline (reference sequence). CDR3 coding DNA: TGTGCCAGTAGTATCGGGGGGACTTCCTACAATGAGCAGTTCTTC. It specifies CASSIGGTSYNEQFF.

V usage is TRBV5-1 and J usage is TRBJ2-5; 7 bases fit TRBD1. Trimming removed 4 bases from V and 4 bases from J; junction bases left unmatched: 7. The germline CDR1 and CDR2 sequences are SGHRS and YFSETQ. This CDR3 has 14 amino acids. The CDR3, as DNA: TGCGCCAGCAGCCCCGCGACAGGGTCAGAGACCCAGTACTTC. It codes for CASSPATGSETQYF.

V gene TRBV28 combines with J gene TRBJ1-5, with 10 bases matching TRBD1. The CDR3 extends over 13 amino acids. CDR1 is MDHEN, CDR2 SYDVKM, per germline. V shed 6 bases, J shed 6 bases, and the junction held 2 bases outside the gene matches. The CDR3 region has the DNA TGTGCCAGCAGGACAGGGGGCGTTCAGCCCCAGCATTTT. It yields the protein CASRTGGVQPQHF.

This clone turned up a few times. The gene calls are TRBV6-5 and TRBJ1-5; 10 bases are a match to TRBD1. The CDR3 length is 15 residues. Germline V lookup: CDR1 MNHEY, CDR2 SVGAGI. J gave up 2 bases and V 6 bases, and 4 bases lay outside the gene matches. The CDR3 coding sequence is TGTGCCAGCAGGACAGGGGGCGAAGGCAATCAGCCCCAGCATTTT. It yields the protein CASRTGGEGNQPQHF.

The chain is built from TRBV6-1 and TRBJ1-1, with D possibly being TRBD1 (6 bases). Trimming stripped 7 bases from V and 1 base from J, with 10 bases between. The CDR3 length is 13 residues. CDR1 is MNHNS, CDR2 SASEGT, per germline. As DNA, the CDR3 is TGTGCCAGCACCGGACAGACGAACACTGAAGCTTTCTTT. This translates into CASTGQTNTEAFF.

V gene TRBV5-1 combines with J gene TRBJ1-1, with D possibly being TRBD1 (5 bases). Trimming shortened V by 0 bases and J by 1 base, and 10 bases separated the two germline ends. The CDR3 has 15 residues. Germline CDR1 SGHRS, CDR2 YFSETQ. The CDR3 is CASSLAGPGNTEAFF. CDR3 DNA sequence: TGCGCCAGCAGCTTGGCAGGGCCGGGGAACACTGAAGCTTTCTTT.

V and J are TRBV6-6 and TRBJ2-5, with a possible D match to TRBD1 (6 bases). CDR3 length: 15 amino acids. Germline CDR1 reads MNHNY; CDR2 reads SVGAGI (reference sequence). Deletions cut 6 bases from V and 5 bases from J, with 19 bases between. The CDR3 is CASSLPEQGRETQYF. Here the CDR3 DNA reads TGTGCCAGCAGCCTACCCGAACAGGGTCGGGAGACCCAGTACTTC.

The gene calls are TRBV6-1 and TRBJ1-1; 8 bases agree with TRBD1. The CDR3 runs to 16 residues. The germline V gene encodes CDR1 MNHNS and CDR2 SASEGT. V was clipped by 1 base and J by 4 bases; unmatched bases: 8. The CDR3 DNA sequence: TGTGCCAGCAGTGAAGGGGGTTGGACAGGGAGCACTGAAGCTTTCTTT. This translates into CASSEGGWTGSTEAFF.